This TCR beta chain was profiled in a study of Graves' ophthalmopathy and Graves' hyperthyroidism. Study-wide context: Stable hyperthyroidism referred to disease that showed no ophthalmopathy within 18 months of follow-up. Study-level results: A classifier, a 13-signature model, separated ophthalmopathy from stable hyperthyroidism with more than 85% sensitivity and approximately 81% specificity.

Amplified TCR beta CDR3 regions were obtained using RNA transcripts as template. An initial RT-PCR round employing HTBI primers preceded a second-round multiplex PCR. TCRdb processed the multiplex PCR reads anew with MiXCR; each CDR3 protein has one entry. The sample shows about 550,000 distinct CDR3 sequences, about two fifths of them seen only once. Ages of hyperthyroidism patients ran from 18 to 65, and their diagnoses were new, under 2 months' duration. The diagnosis combined clinical symptoms, thyroxine, TRAb, thyroid ultrasound and orbital computed tomography scans. The CDR3 is made up of 16 amino acids. Germline trimming cut 3 bases from V and 11 bases from J; bases unmatched to any gene: 17. Germline lookup yields CDR1 SGHVS and CDR2 FNYEAQ. In regard to this clonotype: Its antigen is unidentified.

Sequences were obtained from peripheral blood or thyroid tissue (not recorded which). J is TRBJ2-5 and V is TRBV7-6; 8 nucleotides align to TRBD1. The receptor was isolated from an adult man with Graves' hyperthyroidism. In DNA, the CDR3 is TGTGCCAGCAGCTTCTCCGAGAACAGGGGGGCAGATACGCAGTACTTC. This translates into CASSFSENRGADTQYF.